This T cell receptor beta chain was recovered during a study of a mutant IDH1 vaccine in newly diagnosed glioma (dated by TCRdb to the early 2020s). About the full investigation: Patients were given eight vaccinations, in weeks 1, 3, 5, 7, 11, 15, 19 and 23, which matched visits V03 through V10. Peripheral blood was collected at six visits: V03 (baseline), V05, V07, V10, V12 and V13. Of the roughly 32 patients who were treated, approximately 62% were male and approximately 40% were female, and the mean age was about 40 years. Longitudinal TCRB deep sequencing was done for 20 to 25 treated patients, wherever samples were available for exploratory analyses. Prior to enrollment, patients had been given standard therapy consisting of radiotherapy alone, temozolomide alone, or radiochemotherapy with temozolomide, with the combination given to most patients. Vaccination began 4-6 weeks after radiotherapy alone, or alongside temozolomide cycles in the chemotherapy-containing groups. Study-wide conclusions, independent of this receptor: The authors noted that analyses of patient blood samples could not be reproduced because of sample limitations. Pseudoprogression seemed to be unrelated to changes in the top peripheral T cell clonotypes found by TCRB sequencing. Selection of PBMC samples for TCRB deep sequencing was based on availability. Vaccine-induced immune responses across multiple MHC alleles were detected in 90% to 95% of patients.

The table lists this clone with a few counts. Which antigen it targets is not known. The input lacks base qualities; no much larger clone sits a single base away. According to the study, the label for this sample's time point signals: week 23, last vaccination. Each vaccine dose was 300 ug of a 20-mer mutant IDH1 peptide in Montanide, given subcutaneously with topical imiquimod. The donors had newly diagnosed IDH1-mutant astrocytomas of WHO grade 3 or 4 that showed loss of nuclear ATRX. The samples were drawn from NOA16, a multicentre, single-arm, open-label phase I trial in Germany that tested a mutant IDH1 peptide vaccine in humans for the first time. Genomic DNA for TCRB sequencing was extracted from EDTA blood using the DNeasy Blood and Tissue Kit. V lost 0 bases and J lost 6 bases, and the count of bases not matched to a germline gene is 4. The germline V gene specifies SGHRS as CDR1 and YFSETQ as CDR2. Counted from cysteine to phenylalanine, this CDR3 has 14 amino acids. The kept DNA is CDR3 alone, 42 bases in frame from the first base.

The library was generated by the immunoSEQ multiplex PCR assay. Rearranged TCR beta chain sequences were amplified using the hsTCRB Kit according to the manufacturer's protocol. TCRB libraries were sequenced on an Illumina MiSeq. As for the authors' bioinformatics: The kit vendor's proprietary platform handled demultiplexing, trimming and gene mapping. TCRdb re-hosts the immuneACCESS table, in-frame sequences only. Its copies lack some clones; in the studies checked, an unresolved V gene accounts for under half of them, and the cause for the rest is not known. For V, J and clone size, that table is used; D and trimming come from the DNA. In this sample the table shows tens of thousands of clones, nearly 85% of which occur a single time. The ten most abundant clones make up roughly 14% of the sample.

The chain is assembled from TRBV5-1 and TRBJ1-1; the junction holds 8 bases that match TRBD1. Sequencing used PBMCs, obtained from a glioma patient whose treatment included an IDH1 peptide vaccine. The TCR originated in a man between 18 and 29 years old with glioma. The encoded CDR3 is CASSLDGQGPEAFF. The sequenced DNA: TGCGCCAGCAGCTTGGACGGACAGGGACCTGAAGCTTTCTTT.